A selection of T cell receptor beta chains follows, all from one sample in a study of shared clonotypes between healthy human individuals. Sequencing used immunoSEQ multiplex PCR; TCRdb keeps in-frame clones, though not all of them. The sample holds millions of clones; approximately 95% are singletons and the top ten take 0.39%. Input material: naive CD4+ T cells from PBMCs. The receptors here all came from a man aged 18 to 29 in good health. Some clones in this sample may be carry-over from other donors' samples. The conserved cysteine and the conserved F or W are not part of the CDR3 here. Each record gives: V gene, J gene, CDR3 protein.

TRBV29-1,TRBJ1-2,SVELNRGGFGYT
TRBV28,TRBJ2-7,ASRRDSPYEQY
TRBV6-6,TRBJ1-2,ASSYSPGINYGYT
TRBV5-1,TRBJ1-1,ASSLGRNFNTEAF
TRBV4-3,TRBJ2-7,ASSQDMASGVYEQY
TRBV5-1,TRBJ2-5,ASSTSVAVETQY
TRBV30,TRBJ1-1,AWSRSVGTEAF
TRBV7-9,TRBJ2-5,ASSLSFVQETQY
TRBV5-5,TRBJ2-5,ASSPQGYQETQY
TRBV6-5,TRBJ1-1,ASSYSKGQGDTEAF
TRBV7-2,TRBJ2-3,ASSFRGRVTDTQY
TRBV28,TRBJ2-7,ASSQLTPEEQY
TRBV2,TRBJ1-4,ASSERGQGLGFREKLF
TRBV5-1,TRBJ1-1,ASSLPNTEAF
TRBV29-1,TRBJ1-2,SVDDRGGRTETYYGYT
TRBV19,TRBJ1-2,ASSIAQRAYGYT